Shown below are 20 T cell receptor beta chains from a single sample sequenced in a study of radiotherapy plus CTLA-4 blockade in lung cancer. The table came from immunoSEQ multiplex PCR; TCRdb's copy has only in-frame clones and leaves some out. Among tens of thousands of clones listed, 70% to 75% were seen once. This sample comprised peripheral blood, obtained from a patient treated with radiotherapy plus ipilimumab. The receptors derive from a human donor with non-small cell lung cancer who had a complete response to radiotherapy plus ipilimumab.

The V gene is TRBV19, the J gene TRBJ1-1, with D possibly being TRBD1 (5 bases). Trimming stripped 7 bases from V and 4 bases from J, with 13 bases between. In germline, CDR1 is LNHDA, CDR2 SQIVND (reference sequence). The CDR3 has 13 amino acids. CDR3 sequence reads: CASKGRPGTEAFF. CDR3 nucleotide sequence: TGTGCCAGTAAGGGGAGGCCGGGCACTGAAGCTTTCTTT. The variable domain in full, with the rest retrieved from reference TRBV19 and TRBJ1-1, is DGGITQSPKYLFRKEGQNVTLSCEQNLNHDAMYWYRQDPGQGLRLIYYSQIVNDFQKGDIAEGYSVSREKKESFPLTVTSAQKNPTAFYLCASKGRPGTEAFFGQGTRLTVV.

The CDR3 bases are TGCGCCAGCAGCCAAGATCTTGGGCGGGAGCGACCGTCTGAGCAGTACTTC. This sequence encodes CASSQDLGRERPSEQYF. The rearrangement links TRBV4-1 to TRBJ2-7, with 7 nucleotides matching TRBD2. The CDR3 spans 17 residues. The trim removed 0 bases at V and 7 bases at J, leaving 15 bases unmatched. In germline, CDR1 is MGHRA, CDR2 YSYEKL.

This rearrangement joins TRBV23-1 to TRBJ2-2; a weak D match, TRBD2 (5 bases). TRBV23-1 is filed as an ORF, its function uncertain. The CDR3 consists of 14 residues. Trimming took 9 bases from V and 0 from J, leaving 11 bases between them. The CDR3 sequence: CARGTGTNTGELFF. Written as DNA, the CDR3 is TGCGCCAGGGGAACGGGGACGAACACCGGGGAGCTGTTTTTT.

This clone was detected once. The DNA for the CDR3 is TGCGCCAGCAGCCAAGATTACACCGGGGGTGGCAGAGATACGCAGTATTTT. It codes for CASSQDYTGGGRDTQYF. The chain couples TRBV4-1 to TRBJ2-3, with D perhaps matching TRBD2 (6 bases). Germline V gives CDR1 MGHRA, CDR2 YSYEKL. The CDR3 totals 17 residues. V was cut by 0 bases and J by 5 bases, with 18 bases left in between.

This clone was observed a few times. In DNA form, the CDR3 reads TGCAGCGTGGAGAACCGGGACACTTACTATGGCTACACCTTC. Translation gives CSVENRDTYYGYTF. The chain is built from TRBV29-1 and TRBJ1-2; D possibly corresponds to TRBD1 (6 bases). V was shortened by 6 bases and J by 3 bases, with 17 bases between the two germline ends. CDR3 size: 14 residues. CDR1 and CDR2 from the germline V gene are SQVTM and ANQGSEA.

The chain uses TRBV7-9 and TRBJ2-7; 7 nucleotides match TRBD2. The J segment lost 6 bases and the V segment lost 5 bases, leaving 16 bases of the junction unmatched. The V gene's germline CDR1 is SEHNR and CDR2 FQNEAQ (reference sequence). This CDR3 is 16 amino acids long. CDR3 in DNA: TGTGCCAGCAGCCGACAGACGGGCGGGGGAGCCGGCGAGCAGTACTTC. Its translation: CASSRQTGGGAGEQYF.

The genes are TRBV5-1 and TRBJ2-3; D remains unclear. V was trimmed by 0 bases and J by 6 bases, leaving 11 bases between them. CDR1 is SGHRS and CDR2 is YFSETQ in the germline V gene. The CDR3 covers 14 residues. CDR3 residues: CASSLGGLFDTQYF. The DNA of the CDR3 is TGCGCCAGCAGCTTGGGAGGTTTGTTTGATACGCAGTATTTT.

V is TRBV7-2 and J is TRBJ1-2, with TRBD1 matching over 7 bases. The V gene's germline CDR1 is SGHTA and CDR2 FQGNSA. The length of the CDR3 is 14 residues. The V segment lost 4 bases and the J segment 8 bases; nucleotides outside the gene matches: 10. This CDR3 reads CASSSPGGGRGYTF. The DNA for the CDR3 is TGTGCCAGCAGCTCACCCGGAGGGGGCAGGGGCTACACCTTC.

This clone occurred a few times. The chain is built from TRBV7-8 and TRBJ1-5; no firm D call. The CDR3 consists of 15 residues. Germline CDR1 and CDR2: SGHVS and FQNEAQ. Trimming took off 0 bases at V and 1 base at J, with 7 bases between the two ends. This chain's CDR3 is CASSLALRSNQPQHF. The CDR3 nucleotides are TGTGCCAGCAGCTTAGCGCTACGAAGCAATCAGCCCCAGCATTTT.

The CDR3 region has the DNA TGTGCCAGCAAAATGACAGGACCCTACGAGCAGTACTTC. It translates to CASKMTGPYEQYF. This chain connects TRBV2 to TRBJ2-7; D possibly corresponds to TRBD1 (6 bases). This CDR3 has 13 residues. The V and J ends lost 7 bases and 2 bases respectively, with 12 bases between them. CDR1 SNHLY and CDR2 FYNNEI come from the germline V gene. The variable domain in full, with the rest retrieved from reference TRBV2 and TRBJ2-7, is EPEVTQTPSHQVTQMGQEVILRCVPISNHLYFYWYRQILGQKVEFLVSFYNNEISEKSEIFDDQFSVERPDGSNFTLKIRSTKLEDSAMYFCASKMTGPYEQYFGPGTRLTVT.

The chain carries TRBV7-9 and TRBJ2-1, with 8 bases lining up with TRBD1. The trim removed 4 bases at V and 3 bases at J, leaving 14 bases unmatched. This CDR3 has 18 amino acids. In germline, CDR1 is SEHNR, CDR2 FQNEAQ (reference sequence). The CDR3 protein is CASSSQGAKPNHYNEQFF. The DNA of the CDR3 is TGTGCCAGCAGCTCGCAGGGGGCAAAGCCTAATCACTACAATGAGCAGTTCTTC.

In this sample, this clone turned up a few times. The rearrangement uses TRBV5-6 and TRBJ1-1, with D perhaps matching TRBD1 (5 bases). The ends were cut back, 0 bases at V and 3 bases at J, with 9 bases in the middle. Germline V gene lookup returns CDR1 SGHDT and CDR2 YYEEEE. This CDR3 is 14 amino acids long. CDR3 residues: CASSLVGAYTEAFF. The DNA for the CDR3 is TGTGCCAGCAGCTTGGTTGGGGCTTACACTGAAGCTTTCTTT.

This clone turned up a few times. The chain couples TRBV28 to TRBJ1-5; D not resolved. Germline CDR1 is MDHEN and CDR2 is SYDVKM. This CDR3 is 17 amino acids long. V was cut by 3 bases and J by 3 bases, with 18 bases left in between. This CDR3 is CASSFILFGGPNQPQHF. DNA for the CDR3: TGTGCCAGCAGTTTCATACTTTTCGGAGGCCCCAATCAGCCCCAGCATTTT.

The chain is built from TRBV28 and TRBJ1-4; 7 bases line up with TRBD1. V shed 6 bases and J 8 bases; nucleotides not matched to a gene: 9. CDR3 length equals 14 residues. CDR1 MDHEN and CDR2 SYDVKM come from the germline V gene. CDR3 bases: TGTGCCAGCAGCCTAGGGGGCGAGTGGGAAAAACTGTTTTTT. Translation gives CASSLGGEWEKLFF. Full variable domain (missing parts from reference TRBV28 and TRBJ1-4): DVKVTQSSRYLVKRTGEKVFLECVQDMDHENMFWYRQDPGLGLRLIYFSYDVKMKEKGDIPEGYSVSREKKERFSLILESASTNQTSMYLCASSLGGEWEKLFFGSGTQLSVL.

This clone came up a few times. The rearrangement links TRBV15 to TRBJ1-2; tentative D call: TRBD1 (6 bases). CDR3 size: 16 residues. Germline CDR1 reads LNHNV; CDR2 reads YYDKDF (reference sequence). With 1 base removed from V and 4 bases from J, the gap between germline ends came to 16 bases. The CDR3 region is CATSRGLSGVGYGYTF. The DNA for the CDR3 is TGTGCCACCAGCAGAGGTCTGTCAGGGGTTGGCTATGGCTACACCTTC.

This rearrangement joins TRBV10-1 to TRBJ2-7; 8 bases agree with TRBD1. After removal of 3 bases from V and 0 bases from J, the junction contained 4 bases not matched to a gene. The CDR3 loop spans 15 amino acids. Germline assignment: CDR1 WNHNN and CDR2 SYGVQD (reference sequence). The CDR3 DNA sequence: TGCGCCAGCAGTGAAGAAACAGGGGGCTCCTACGAGCAGTACTTC. Translation: CASSEETGGSYEQYF.

V gene TRBV30 combines with J gene TRBJ1-2; D gene ambiguous. The CDR3 length is 16 residues. Germline V CDR1 and CDR2: GTSNPN, SVGIG (reference sequence). Trimming took 1 base from V and 0 from J, leaving 15 bases between them. The CDR3 DNA sequence: TGTGCCTGGAGTGCCCCGGGAAACCGGGCTAACTATGGCTACACCTTC. This gives the protein CAWSAPGNRANYGYTF.

This chain joins TRBV6-6 and TRBJ2-7; TRBD2 agrees at 8 bases. V shed 3 bases and J 2 bases; nucleotides not matched to a gene: 3. CDR1 MNHNY and CDR2 SVGAGI come from the germline V gene (reference sequence). The CDR3 spans 14 residues. The CDR3 sequence is CASSYRGGTYEQYF. The CDR3, as DNA: TGTGCCAGCAGTTATCGCGGGGGGACCTACGAGCAGTACTTC.

This chain links TRBV9 with TRBJ2-1; 8 nucleotides match TRBD2. Trimming removed 3 bases from V and 8 bases from J; junction bases left unmatched: 13. This CDR3 has 16 amino acids. Germline CDR1 reads SGDLS; CDR2 reads YYNGEE. In DNA, the CDR3 is TGTGCCAGCAGCGGGGCTCGGGGGGGAGGGCTCGATGAGCAGTTCTTC. It codes for CASSGARGGGLDEQFF.

This clone occurred once. The rearrangement joins TRBV7-2 to TRBJ2-3; 10 bases are a match to TRBD2. CDR3 size: 16 residues. V shed 3 bases, J shed 4 bases, and the junction held 7 bases outside the gene matches. CDR1 SGHTA and CDR2 FQGNSA come from the germline V gene. CDR3 residues: CASSFKLAGPSDTQYF. Here the CDR3 DNA reads TGTGCCAGCAGCTTCAAACTAGCGGGGCCATCAGATACGCAGTATTTT.